Listed below are T cell receptor beta chains from one sample, sequenced in a study of blood T cell repertoires in COVID-19. Clones were sequenced by immunoSEQ multiplex PCR, and TCRdb holds only the in-frame ones, with some missing. This sample carries about 190,000 clones, roughly 89% of them seen once, and the ten largest clones take 0.62%. Sequenced input: peripheral blood. These receptors were obtained from a man aged 50 to 59 with acute or convalescent COVID-19. Each CDR3 is given with its conserved first and last residue. A D gene is named only where the DNA matches it firmly. A row's size may be missing; if present it is once, few, many or a size class.

v_gene: TRBV27; j_gene: TRBJ2-7; d_gene: TRBD2; abundance: NA; CDR3nt: TGTGCCAGCAGGCGGACTAGCGGGATCTACGAGCAGTACTTC; CDR3aa: CASRRTSGIYEQYF
v_gene: TRBV11-2; j_gene: TRBJ1-3; d_gene: NA; abundance: NA; CDR3nt: TGTGCCAGCAGCTCGCCCGGCGGCTCTGGAAACACCATATATTTT; CDR3aa: CASSSPGGSGNTIYF
v_gene: TRBV6-5; j_gene: TRBJ1-6; d_gene: TRBD1; abundance: NA; CDR3nt: TGTGCCAGCAGGGACCAGAACCGGGACAGGGCCCTCCACTTT; CDR3aa: CASRDQNRDRALHF
v_gene: TRBV3-1/TRBV3-2; j_gene: TRBJ2-1; d_gene: TRBD2; abundance: NA; CDR3nt: TGTGCCAGCAGCCGCCATCCTAGCGGCTCCTACAATGAGCAGTTCTTC; CDR3aa: CASSRHPSGSYNEQFF
v_gene: TRBV28; j_gene: TRBJ1-6; d_gene: NA; abundance: NA; CDR3nt: TGTGCCAGCAGTTCCGGAGCGGTTTTGGATTCACCCCTCCACTTT; CDR3aa: CASSSGAVLDSPLHF
v_gene: TRBV27; j_gene: TRBJ1-5; d_gene: NA; abundance: NA; CDR3nt: TGTGCCAGCAGTCCTAGACAGTATAGCAATCAGCCCCAGCATTTT; CDR3aa: CASSPRQYSNQPQHF
v_gene: TRBV4-1; j_gene: TRBJ2-7; d_gene: TRBD2; abundance: NA; CDR3nt: TGCGCCAGCAGCCAAGAGAGACTAGCGGGAAGGTCCTACGAGCAGTACTTC; CDR3aa: CASSQERLAGRSYEQYF
v_gene: TRBV9; j_gene: TRBJ2-2; d_gene: NA; abundance: NA; CDR3nt: TGTGCCAGCAGCGTAGGGTGGGCGGGGACCGGGGAGCTGTTTTTT; CDR3aa: CASSVGWAGTGELFF
v_gene: TRBV10-1; j_gene: TRBJ2-7; d_gene: TRBD1; abundance: few; CDR3nt: TGCGCCAGCAGTGACAGGGGGCACGAGCAGTACTTC; CDR3aa: CASSDRGHEQYF
v_gene: TRBV6-8; j_gene: TRBJ1-5; d_gene: NA; abundance: NA; CDR3nt: TGTGCCACCCACAGGGAGTGGTGGTGCGATCAGCCCCAGCATTTT; CDR3aa: CATHREWWCDQPQHF